The rows below give T cell receptor beta chains drawn from one sample of a study of early T cells in non-severe SARS-CoV-2 infection. Using its own MiXCR run on the 5' RACE reads, TCRdb lists one record per CDR3 protein. The table shows some 82,000 distinct CDR3 sequences, with 9.5% to 13% occurring only once. Sequencing was done on a sample of whole blood. The receptors come from an adult who was a healthcare worker with PCR-confirmed SARS-CoV-2 infection or an uninfected control (not recorded which). Each CDR3 is given with its conserved first and last residue. D genes are given only for firm matches. Clone size appears in some rows only: once, few, many, or a class for an expanded clone.

>few|TRBV12-3/TRBV12-4|TRBD2|TRBJ2-7
TGTGCCAGCAGGTATAGCGGGAGCTCCTACGAGCAGTACTTC
CASRYSGSSYEQYF
>NA|TRBV12-3/TRBV12-4|NA|TRBJ2-5
TGTGCCAGCAGCCGACCAGGCAGGCAGACCCAGTACTTC
CASSRPGRQTQYF
>few|TRBV28|NA|TRBJ1-3
TGTGCCAGCAACCGGGCGTGGAACTCTGGAAACACCATATATTTT
CASNRAWNSGNTIYF
>many|TRBV7-8|TRBD2|TRBJ2-4
TGTGCCAGCAGAAAAGCGGCGGCTAGCGGGGAACTTGTAGCCAAAAACATTCAGTACTTC
CASRKAAASGELVAKNIQYF
>few|TRBV20-1|NA|TRBJ2-6
TGCAGTGCTAGAGATCCGGGGGCCAACGTCCTGACTTTC
CSARDPGANVLTF
>many|TRBV28|NA|TRBJ1-2
TGTGCCAGCAGTTTATGGGTTGTCAGGGCCTATGGCTACACCTTC
CASSLWVVRAYGYTF
>few|TRBV29-1|NA|TRBJ2-3
TGCAGCGTTGATGCCGGGACACCATCGGGGGATACGCAGTATTTT
CSVDAGTPSGDTQYF
>many|TRBV20-1|TRBD2|TRBJ2-3
TGCAGTGCTAGAGATTGGAGGGAGGGCGTGACAGATACGCAGTATTTT
CSARDWREGVTDTQYF
>few|TRBV7-2|NA|TRBJ2-1
TGTGCCAGCAGCTTAGGGAGGGTATCGAATGAGCAGTTCTTC
CASSLGRVSNEQFF
>NA|TRBV20-1|NA|TRBJ2-7
TGCAGTGCTAGAGATGCGCGGGGTGGGAAGTACGAGCAGTACTTC
CSARDARGGKYEQYF
>medium-sized|TRBV29-1|NA|TRBJ1-1
TGCAGCGTTGCAGGGGAAGGTGAAGCTTTCTTT
CSVAGEGEAFF
>many|TRBV6-2/TRBV6-3|NA|TRBJ1-2
TGTGCCAGCAGTCCTAGGGGGAGGAGCCGGGTCAACTATGGCTACACCTTC
CASSPRGRSRVNYGYTF
>many|TRBV5-1|NA|TRBJ1-3
TGCGCCAGCAGCTCCGGGACTGTAGGAAACACCATATATTTT
CASSSGTVGNTIYF
>NA|TRBV3-1|TRBD2|TRBJ2-1
TGTGCCAGCAGCCAAGGGATTAGCGGGGGGGCGGTGGATGAGCAGTTCTTC
CASSQGISGGAVDEQFF
>few|TRBV10-2|NA|TRBJ2-7
TGCGCCAGCTCTCCTAACGCCTACGAGCAGTACTTC
CASSPNAYEQYF
>NA|TRBV12-3/TRBV12-4|NA|TRBJ2-1
TGTGCCAGCAGTCCCCCGGGGGAGAATGAGCAGTTCTTC
CASSPPGENEQFF
>few|TRBV11-2|NA|TRBJ2-7
TGTGCCAGCAGCCACCGCGGGCTTGGGGAGCAGTACTTC
CASSHRGLGEQYF
>many|TRBV5-6|TRBD1|TRBJ2-7
TGTGCCAGCAGCCCTAGGACAGGACAATCCTACGAGCAGTACTTC
CASSPRTGQSYEQYF
>many|TRBV7-3|NA|TRBJ2-7
TGTGCCAGCAGCTTAGGAACCAGATACGAGCAGTACTTC
CASSLGTRYEQYF
>many|TRBV10-1|TRBD1|TRBJ2-1
TGCGCCAGCGGCAGACAGGGCAATGAGCAGTTCTTC
CASGRQGNEQFF
>NA|TRBV4-2|NA|TRBJ2-7
TGTGCCAGCAGCCAAGATCAGGGCTACGAGCAGTACTTC
CASSQDQGYEQYF
>NA|TRBV12-3/TRBV12-4|NA|TRBJ2-1
TGTGCCAGCACCCTGGGTAGGGAGCAGTTCTTC
CASTLGREQFF
>NA|TRBV7-2|TRBD2|TRBJ2-3
TGTGCCAGCAGAATCACTAGCGGGAGGACAGATACGCAGTATTTT
CASRITSGRTDTQYF
>few|TRBV6-5|NA|TRBJ1-2
TGTGCCAGCAGATCTACAGGGAACTATGGCTACACCTTC
CASRSTGNYGYTF
>few|TRBV7-3|TRBD2|TRBJ2-2
TGTGCCAGCAGCTCGTCATGGGCTAGCGGGTATTCCGGGGAGCTGTTTTTT
CASSSSWASGYSGELFF
>NA|TRBV9|TRBD2|TRBJ2-5
TGTGCCAGCAGTGGGACTAGCTGGGGCCAAGAGACCCAGTACTTC
CASSGTSWGQETQYF
>many|TRBV12-3/TRBV12-4|NA|TRBJ1-1
TGTGCCAGCAGAAGTGGACAGCAGAACACTGAAGCTTTCTTT
CASRSGQQNTEAFF
>few|TRBV6-5|TRBD2|TRBJ2-1
TGTGCCAGCAGTCGCGGGGGGAACTCCTACAATGAGCAGTTCTTC
CASSRGGNSYNEQFF
>few|TRBV2|TRBD2|TRBJ2-1
TGTGCCAGCAGCCTGAGGACTAGCGAATATACCTACAATGAGCAGTTCTTC
CASSLRTSEYTYNEQFF
>many|TRBV11-2|NA|TRBJ2-5
TGTGCCAGCAGCTTAGGACCCGTCCCCCAAGAGACCCAGTACTTC
CASSLGPVPQETQYF